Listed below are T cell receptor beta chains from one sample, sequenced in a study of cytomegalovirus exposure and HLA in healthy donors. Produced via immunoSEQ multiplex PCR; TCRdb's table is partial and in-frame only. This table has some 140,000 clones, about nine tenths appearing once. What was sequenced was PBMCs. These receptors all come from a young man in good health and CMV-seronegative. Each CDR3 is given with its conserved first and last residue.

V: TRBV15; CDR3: CATSLTSSGANVLTF
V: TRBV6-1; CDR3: CASMRASSGLDTQYF
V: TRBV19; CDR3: CASSINRAGTQYF
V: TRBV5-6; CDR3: CASSLSRGGQTQYF
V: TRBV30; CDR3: CAWTSTGLYGYTF
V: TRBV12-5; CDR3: CASGDRDYTEAFF
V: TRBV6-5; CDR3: CASSSPGLAYTQYF
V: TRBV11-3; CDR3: CASSLGQGSTYEQYF
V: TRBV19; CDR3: CASSWAGGNQPQHF
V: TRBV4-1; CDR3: CASSQGPTTGSNTEAFF
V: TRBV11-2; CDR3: CASSLKLAGLGKTQYF
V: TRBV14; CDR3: CASSQDNARVETQYF
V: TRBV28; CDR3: CASSATGTGVQQYF
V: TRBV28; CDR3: CASSPLLTDTQYF
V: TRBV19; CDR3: CASGTGDYEQYF
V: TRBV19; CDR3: CASRSQGTASYEQYF
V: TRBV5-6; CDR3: CASSLELTEINYGYTF
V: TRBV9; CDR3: CASSVAGNGQETQYF
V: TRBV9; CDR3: CASSTRGGLDTQYF
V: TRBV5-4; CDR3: CASSFGTGMDEQYF
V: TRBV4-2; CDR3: CASSQEVARSYEQYF
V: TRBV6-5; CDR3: CASSRTSYSSDTQYF
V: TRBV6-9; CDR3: CASSYPDRQYYEQYF
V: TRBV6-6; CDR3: CASSYSTGAQPQHF
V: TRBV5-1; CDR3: CASSLSPSGGYGTYNEQFF
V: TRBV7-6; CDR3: CASSQAGQASSGANVLTF
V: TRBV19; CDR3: CASMGRGGDTQYF
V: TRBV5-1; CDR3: CASSSLGGGASETQYF
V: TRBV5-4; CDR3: CASSPGTITQYF
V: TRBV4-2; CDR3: CASSQGGQGAYEQYF
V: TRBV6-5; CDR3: CASSYSSGGGRETQYF
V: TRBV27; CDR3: CASSFAGEMTDTQYF
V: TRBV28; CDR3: CASSLVQGKWSYEQYF
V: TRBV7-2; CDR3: CASSRGTAQGETQYF
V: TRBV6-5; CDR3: CASSYQGTHNEQFF
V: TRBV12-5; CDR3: CASGLGSGDKNIQYF